The clone carrying this TCR beta chain was detected ten times or more. The antigen is unknown. Ophthalmopathy cases showed moderate-to-severe activity, scoring CAS ≥3 and NOSPECS ≥4, with duration under 3 months. Diagnosis relied on clinical symptoms, serum thyroxine, TRAb, thyroid ultrasound and orbital computed tomography. Germline CDR1 is MDHEN and CDR2 is SYDVKM. CDR3 length: 13 amino acids. V was clipped by 5 bases and J by 0 bases, with 8 bases between them. The authors amplified TCR beta CDR3 regions from RNA transcripts. Second-round multiplex PCR came after a first-round RT-PCR that employed HTBI primers. TCRdb reprocessed the multiplex PCR reads with MiXCR, giving one entry per CDR3 protein. Of some 520,000 distinct CDR3 sequences listed, about 15% are singletons. These data come from a study of Graves' ophthalmopathy and Graves' hyperthyroidism. Study-level findings and limits: Blood was where most expanded thyroid clonotypes above 0.001 frequency also turned up. In separating ophthalmopathy from stable hyperthyroidism, a 13-signature model achieved around 85% sensitivity and approximately 80% specificity.

The V and J genes are TRBV28 and TRBJ2-7; D unclear. The origin of this receptor is a woman in her twenties or thirties with Graves' ophthalmopathy. Sequences were obtained from blood. The CDR3 spells CASSNNPSYEQYF. In DNA form, the CDR3 reads TGTGCCAGCAGTAATAATCCCTCCTACGAGCAGTACTTC.